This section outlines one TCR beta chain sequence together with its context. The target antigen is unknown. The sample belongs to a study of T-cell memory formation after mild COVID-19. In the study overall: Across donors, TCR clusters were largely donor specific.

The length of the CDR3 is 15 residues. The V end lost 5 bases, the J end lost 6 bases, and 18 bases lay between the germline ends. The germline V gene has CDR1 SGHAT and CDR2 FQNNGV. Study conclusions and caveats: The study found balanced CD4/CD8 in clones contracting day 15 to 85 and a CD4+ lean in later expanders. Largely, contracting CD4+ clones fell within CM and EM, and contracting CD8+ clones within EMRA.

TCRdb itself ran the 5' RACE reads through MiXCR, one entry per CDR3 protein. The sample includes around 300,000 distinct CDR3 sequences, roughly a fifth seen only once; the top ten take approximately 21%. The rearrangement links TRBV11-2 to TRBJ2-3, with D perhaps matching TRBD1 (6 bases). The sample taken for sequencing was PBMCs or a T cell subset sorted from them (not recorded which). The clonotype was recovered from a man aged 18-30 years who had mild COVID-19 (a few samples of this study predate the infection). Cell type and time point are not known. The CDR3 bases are TGTGCCAGCAGCAGGAGCAGGGGTGTGCCGGATACGCAGTATTTT. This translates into CASSRSRGVPDTQYF. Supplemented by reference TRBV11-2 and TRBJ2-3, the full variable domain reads EAGVAQSPRYKIIEKRQSVAFWCNPISGHATLYWYQQILGQGPKLLIQFQNNGVVDDSQLPKDRFSAERLKGVDSTLKIQPAKLEDSAVYLCASSRSRGVPDTQYFGPGTRLTVL.